What follows are 5 T cell receptor beta chains derived from one specimen sequenced in a study of T-cell reconstitution after alpha-beta-depleted transplantation in children. TCRbeta library construction was performed incorporating unique molecular identifiers. Using its own MiXCR run on the PCR reads, TCRdb lists one record per CDR3 protein. Found here are over 100,000 distinct CDR3 sequences, 10% of them singletons; the top ten hold less than 40%. The sequencing here drew on PBMCs, taken before TCRalphabeta/CD19-depleted stem cell transplant. Every receptor here comes from a boy aged 2 to 10 with acute lymphoblastic leukemia, due to receive a stem cell transplant.

This sequence joins TRBV27 and TRBJ2-3, with D unclear. Germline values: CDR1 MNHEY, CDR2 SMNVEV (reference sequence). V was shortened by 6 bases and J by 0 bases, with 10 bases between the two germline ends. This CDR3 is built from 14 residues. The CDR3 DNA follows: TGTGCCAGCAGACTGGCGCTTAGCACAGATACGCAGTATTTT. Its translation: CASRLALSTDTQYF.

This clonotype was counted only a few times. The DNA of the CDR3 is TGCGCCAGCAGCCCAAAAGGAGGGGGTGTCTCCGAGCAGTACTTC. This gives the protein CASSPKGGGVSEQYF. The rearrangement uses TRBV5-1 and TRBJ2-7; D is perhaps TRBD1 or TRBD2 (6 bases each). CDR3 size: 15 residues. V lost 4 bases and J 6 bases, leaving 20 bases between the germline ends. Germline V gene lookup returns CDR1 SGHRS and CDR2 YFSETQ.

V gene TRBV20-1 combines with J gene TRBJ2-7; D is possibly TRBD2 (5 bases). V lost 0 bases and J 1 base, leaving 10 bases between the germline ends. CDR1 and CDR2 (germline): DFQATT, SNEGSKA (reference sequence). The CDR3 has 14 residues. This CDR3 is CSARDISVSYEQYF. The CDR3 coding sequence is TGCAGTGCTAGAGATATTAGCGTATCCTACGAGCAGTACTTC.

Ten or more counts support this clonotype. The chain uses TRBV18 and TRBJ2-3, with D possibly TRBD2 on 5 matching bases. The CDR3 contains 14 residues. Germline CDR1 reads KGHSH; CDR2 reads LQKENI. With 5 bases removed from V and 2 bases from J, the gap between germline ends came to 11 bases. CDR3 residues: CASSREMTTDTQYF. CDR3 bases: TGTGCCAGCTCAAGGGAGATGACCACAGATACGCAGTATTTT. Complete variable domain (other parts from reference TRBV18 and TRBJ2-3): NAGVMQNPRHLVRRRGQEARLRCSPMKGHSHVYWYRQLPEEGLKFMVYLQKENIIDESGMPKERFSAEFPKEGPSILRIQQVVRGDSAAYFCASSREMTTDTQYFGPGTRLTVL.

The rearrangement links TRBV2 to TRBJ2-6; D is unresolved. Germline-derived CDR1 and CDR2 are SNHLY and FYNNEI. The germline V and J ends were trimmed by 5 bases and 0 bases, with 5 bases remaining between them. This CDR3 spans 14 amino acids. The CDR3 DNA reads as TGTGCCAGCAGTAGAGACTCTGGGGCCAACGTCCTGACTTTC. Translating it yields CASSRDSGANVLTF. Supplemented by reference TRBV2 and TRBJ2-6, the full variable domain reads EPEVTQTPSHQVTQMGQEVILRCVPISNHLYFYWYRQILGQKVEFLVSFYNNEISEKSEIFDDQFSVERPDGSNFTLKIRSTKLEDSAMYFCASSRDSGANVLTFGAGSRLTVL.